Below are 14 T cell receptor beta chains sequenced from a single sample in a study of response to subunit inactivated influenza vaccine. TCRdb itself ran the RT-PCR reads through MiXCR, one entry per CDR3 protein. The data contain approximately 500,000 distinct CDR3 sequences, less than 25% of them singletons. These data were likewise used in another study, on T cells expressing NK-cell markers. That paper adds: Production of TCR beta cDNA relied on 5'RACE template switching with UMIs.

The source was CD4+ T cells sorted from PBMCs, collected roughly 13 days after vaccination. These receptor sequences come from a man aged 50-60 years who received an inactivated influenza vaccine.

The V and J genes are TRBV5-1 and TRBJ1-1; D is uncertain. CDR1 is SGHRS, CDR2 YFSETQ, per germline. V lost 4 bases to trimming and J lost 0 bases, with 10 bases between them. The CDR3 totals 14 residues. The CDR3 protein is CASSVSHVNTEAFF. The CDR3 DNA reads TGCGCCAGCAGCGTTAGCCACGTGAACACTGAAGCTTTCTTT.

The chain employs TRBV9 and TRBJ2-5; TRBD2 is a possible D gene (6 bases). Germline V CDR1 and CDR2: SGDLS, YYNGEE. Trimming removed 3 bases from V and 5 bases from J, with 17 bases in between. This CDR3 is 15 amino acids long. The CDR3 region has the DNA TGTGCCAGCAGCGAGGGCGGGGTACTTGGGGAGACCCAGTACTTC. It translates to CASSEGGVLGETQYF.

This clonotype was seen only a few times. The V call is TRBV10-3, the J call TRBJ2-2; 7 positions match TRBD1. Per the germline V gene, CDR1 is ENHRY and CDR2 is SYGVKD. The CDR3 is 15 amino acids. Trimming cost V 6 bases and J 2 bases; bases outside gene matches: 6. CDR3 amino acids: CAIRIDRDNTGELFF. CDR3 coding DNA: TGTGCCATCAGAATCGACAGGGATAACACCGGGGAGCTGTTTTTT.

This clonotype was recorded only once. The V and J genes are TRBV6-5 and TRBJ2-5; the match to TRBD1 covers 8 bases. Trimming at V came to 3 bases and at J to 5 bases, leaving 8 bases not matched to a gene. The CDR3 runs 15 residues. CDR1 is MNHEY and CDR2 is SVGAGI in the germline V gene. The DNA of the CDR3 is TGTGCCAGCAGTTATGGACAGGGAGGAGTGGAGACCCAGTACTTC. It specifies CASSYGQGGVETQYF.

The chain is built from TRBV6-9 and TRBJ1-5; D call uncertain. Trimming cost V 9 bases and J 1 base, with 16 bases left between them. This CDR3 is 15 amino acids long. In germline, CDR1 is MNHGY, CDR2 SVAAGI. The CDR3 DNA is TGTGCCAGAAAGGCACGGAGGGTGAGCAATCAGCCCCAGCATTTT. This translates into CARKARRVSNQPQHF.

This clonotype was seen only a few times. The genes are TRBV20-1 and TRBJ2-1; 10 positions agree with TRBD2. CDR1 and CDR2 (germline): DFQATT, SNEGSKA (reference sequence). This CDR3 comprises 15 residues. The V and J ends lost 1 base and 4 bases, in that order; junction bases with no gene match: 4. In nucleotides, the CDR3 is TGCAGTGCTAGAGTTGGTAGCGGGGGGTACAATGAGCAGTTCTTC. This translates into CSARVGSGGYNEQFF.

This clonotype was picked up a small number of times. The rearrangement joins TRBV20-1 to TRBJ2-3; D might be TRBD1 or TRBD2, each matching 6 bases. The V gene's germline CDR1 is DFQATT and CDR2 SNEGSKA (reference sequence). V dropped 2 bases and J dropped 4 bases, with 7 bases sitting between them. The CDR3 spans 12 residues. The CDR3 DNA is TGCAGTGCTAGACGGGGGCCAGATACGCAGTATTTT. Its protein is CSARRGPDTQYF.

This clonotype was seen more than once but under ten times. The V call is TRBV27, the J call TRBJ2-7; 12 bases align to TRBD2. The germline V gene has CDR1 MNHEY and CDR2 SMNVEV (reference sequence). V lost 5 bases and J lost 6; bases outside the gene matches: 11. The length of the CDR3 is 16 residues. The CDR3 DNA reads TGTGCCAGCAGTCCGTCGGGACTAGCGGGTATGGTCGAGCAGTACTTC. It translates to CASSPSGLAGMVEQYF.

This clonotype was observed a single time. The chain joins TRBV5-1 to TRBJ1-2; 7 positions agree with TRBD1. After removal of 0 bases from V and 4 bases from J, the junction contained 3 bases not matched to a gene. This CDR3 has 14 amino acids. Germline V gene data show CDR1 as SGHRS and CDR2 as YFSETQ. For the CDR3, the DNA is TGCGCCAGCAGCTTGGAGGGGACAGTCTATGGCTACACCTTC. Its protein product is CASSLEGTVYGYTF. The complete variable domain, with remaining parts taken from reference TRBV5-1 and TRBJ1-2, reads KAGVTQTPRYLIKTRGQQVTLSCSPISGHRSVSWYQQTPGQGLQFLFEYFSETQRNKGNFPGRFSGRQFSNSRSEMNVSTLELGDSALYLCASSLEGTVYGYTFGSGTRLTVV.

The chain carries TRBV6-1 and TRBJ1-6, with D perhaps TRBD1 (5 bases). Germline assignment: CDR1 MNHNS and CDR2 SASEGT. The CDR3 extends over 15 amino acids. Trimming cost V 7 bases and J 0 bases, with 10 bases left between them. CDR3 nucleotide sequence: TGTGCCAGCATCGGGGGATCCTCCTATAATTCACCCCTCCACTTT. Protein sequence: CASIGGSSYNSPLHF.

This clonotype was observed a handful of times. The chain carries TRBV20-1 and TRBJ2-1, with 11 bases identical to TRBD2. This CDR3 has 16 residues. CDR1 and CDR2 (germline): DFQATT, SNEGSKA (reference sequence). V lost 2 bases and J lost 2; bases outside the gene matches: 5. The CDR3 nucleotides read TGCAGTGCTAGACTAGCGGGAGGTCTTACCTACAATGAGCAGTTCTTC. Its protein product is CSARLAGGLTYNEQFF.

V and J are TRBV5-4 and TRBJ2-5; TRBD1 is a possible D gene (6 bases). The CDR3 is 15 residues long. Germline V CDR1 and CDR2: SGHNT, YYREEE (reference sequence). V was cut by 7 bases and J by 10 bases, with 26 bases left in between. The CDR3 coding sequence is TGTGCCAGCGGCAACCGGGACATCGGGTGGGGTGACCAGTACTTC. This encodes CASGNRDIGWGDQYF.

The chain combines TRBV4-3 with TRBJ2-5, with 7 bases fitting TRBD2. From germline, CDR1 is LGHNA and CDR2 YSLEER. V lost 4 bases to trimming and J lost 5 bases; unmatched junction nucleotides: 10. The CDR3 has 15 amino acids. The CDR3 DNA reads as TGCGCCAGCAGCCTTGCCCCGAGGGAGGGGGAGACCCAGTACTTC. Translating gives CASSLAPREGETQYF.

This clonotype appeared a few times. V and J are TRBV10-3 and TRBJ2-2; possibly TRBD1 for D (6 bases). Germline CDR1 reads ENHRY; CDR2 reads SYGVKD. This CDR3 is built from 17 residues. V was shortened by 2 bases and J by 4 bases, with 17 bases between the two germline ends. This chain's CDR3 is CAISERVGRGGTGELFF. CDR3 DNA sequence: TGTGCCATCAGTGAGCGGGTCGGCAGGGGCGGCACCGGGGAGCTGTTTTTT.